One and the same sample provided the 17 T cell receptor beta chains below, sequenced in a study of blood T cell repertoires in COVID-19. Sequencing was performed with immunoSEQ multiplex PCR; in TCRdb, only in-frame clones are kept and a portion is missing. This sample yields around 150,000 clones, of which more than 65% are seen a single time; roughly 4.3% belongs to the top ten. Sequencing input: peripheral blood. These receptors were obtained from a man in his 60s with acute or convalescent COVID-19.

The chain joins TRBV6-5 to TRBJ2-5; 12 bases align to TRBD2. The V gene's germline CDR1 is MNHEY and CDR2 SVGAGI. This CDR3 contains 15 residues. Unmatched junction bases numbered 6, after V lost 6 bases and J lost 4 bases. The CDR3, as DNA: TGTGCCAGCAGGGAGACTAGCGGGAGACCAGAGACCCAGTACTTC. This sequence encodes CASRETSGRPETQYF.

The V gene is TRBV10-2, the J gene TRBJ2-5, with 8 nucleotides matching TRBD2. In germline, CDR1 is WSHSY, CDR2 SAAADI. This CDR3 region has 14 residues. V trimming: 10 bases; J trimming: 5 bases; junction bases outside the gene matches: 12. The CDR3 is CATRGTSVLETQYF. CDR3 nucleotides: TGCGCCACGCGCGGGACTAGTGTTTTGGAGACCCAGTACTTC.

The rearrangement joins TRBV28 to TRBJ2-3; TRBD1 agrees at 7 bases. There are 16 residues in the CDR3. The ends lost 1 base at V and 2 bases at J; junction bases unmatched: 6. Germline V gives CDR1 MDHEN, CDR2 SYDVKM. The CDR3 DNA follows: TGTGCCAGCAGTTTATCAGGGGGTGGAGACACAGATACGCAGTATTTT. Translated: CASSLSGGGDTDTQYF.

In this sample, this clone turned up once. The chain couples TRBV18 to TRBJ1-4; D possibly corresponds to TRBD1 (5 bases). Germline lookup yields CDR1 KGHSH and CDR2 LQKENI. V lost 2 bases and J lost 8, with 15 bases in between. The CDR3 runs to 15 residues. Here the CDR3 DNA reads TGTGCCAGCTCACCAACGGACCACCCAGGGGAAAAACTGTTTTTT. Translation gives CASSPTDHPGEKLFF.

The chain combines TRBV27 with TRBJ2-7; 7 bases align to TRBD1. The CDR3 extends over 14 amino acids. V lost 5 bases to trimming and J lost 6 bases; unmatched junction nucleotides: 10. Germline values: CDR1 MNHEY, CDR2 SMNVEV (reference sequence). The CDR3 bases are TGTGCCAGCAGTCTAACAGGGGTTGGGTTCGAGCAGTACTTC. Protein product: CASSLTGVGFEQYF.

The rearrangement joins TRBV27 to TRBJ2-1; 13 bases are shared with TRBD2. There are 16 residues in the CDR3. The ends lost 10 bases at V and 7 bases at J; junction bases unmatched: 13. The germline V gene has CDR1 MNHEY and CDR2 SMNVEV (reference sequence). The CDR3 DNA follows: TGTGCCACCGGACCCCCCCCGGGACTAGCGGGGAATGAGCAGTTCTTC. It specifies CATGPPPGLAGNEQFF.

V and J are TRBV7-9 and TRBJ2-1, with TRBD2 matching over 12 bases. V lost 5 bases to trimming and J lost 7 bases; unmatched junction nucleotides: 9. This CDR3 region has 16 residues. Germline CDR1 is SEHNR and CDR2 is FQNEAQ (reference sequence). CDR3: CASSGALAGGLNEQFF. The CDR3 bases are TGTGCCAGCAGCGGCGCACTAGCGGGAGGCCTTAATGAGCAGTTCTTC.

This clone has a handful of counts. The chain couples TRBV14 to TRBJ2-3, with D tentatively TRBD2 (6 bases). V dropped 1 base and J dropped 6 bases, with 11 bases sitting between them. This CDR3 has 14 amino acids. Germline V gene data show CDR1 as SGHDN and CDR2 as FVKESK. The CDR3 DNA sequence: TGTGCCAGCAGCCAAGCCGGGAGTGGGGATACGCAGTATTTT. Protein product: CASSQAGSGDTQYF.

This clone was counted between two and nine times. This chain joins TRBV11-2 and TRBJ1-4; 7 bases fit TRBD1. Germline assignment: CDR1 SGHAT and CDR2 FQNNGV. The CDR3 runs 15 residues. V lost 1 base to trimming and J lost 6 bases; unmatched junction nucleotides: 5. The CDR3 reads CASSLGGTVDEKLFF. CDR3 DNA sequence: TGTGCCAGCAGCTTAGGGGGGACAGTAGATGAAAAACTGTTTTTT.

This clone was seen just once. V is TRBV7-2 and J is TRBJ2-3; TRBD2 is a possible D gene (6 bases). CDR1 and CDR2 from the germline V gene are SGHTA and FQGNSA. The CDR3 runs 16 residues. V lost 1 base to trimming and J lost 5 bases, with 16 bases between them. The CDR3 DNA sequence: TGTGCCAGCAGCTTAGGGACGGGAGTGAGGGGAGATACGCAGTATTTT. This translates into CASSLGTGVRGDTQYF.

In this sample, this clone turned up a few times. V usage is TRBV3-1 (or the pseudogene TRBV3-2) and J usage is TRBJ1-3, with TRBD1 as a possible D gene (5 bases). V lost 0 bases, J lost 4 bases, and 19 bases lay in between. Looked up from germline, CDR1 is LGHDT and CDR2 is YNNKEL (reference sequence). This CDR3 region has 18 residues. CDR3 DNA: TGTGCCAGCAGCCAAGACAGGGCACGCAGTTGGTCGGGAAACACCATATATTTT. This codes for CASSQDRARSWSGNTIYF.

This CDR3 is CAISEQGRGETQYF. In DNA form, the CDR3 reads TGTGCCATCAGTGAACAGGGTAGGGGGGAGACCCAGTACTTC. The chain is built from TRBV10-3 and TRBJ2-5, with D tentatively TRBD1 (6 bases). The CDR3 is 14 residues long. Trimming took off 3 bases at V and 5 bases at J, with 13 bases between the two ends. Germline V gene data show CDR1 as ENHRY and CDR2 as SYGVKD.

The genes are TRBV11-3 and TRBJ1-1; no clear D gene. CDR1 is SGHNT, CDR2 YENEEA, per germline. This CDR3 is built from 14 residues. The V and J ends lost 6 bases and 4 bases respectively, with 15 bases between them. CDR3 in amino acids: CASSPTRGSTEAFF. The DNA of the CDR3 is TGTGCCAGCAGTCCTACCCGAGGGAGCACTGAAGCTTTCTTT.

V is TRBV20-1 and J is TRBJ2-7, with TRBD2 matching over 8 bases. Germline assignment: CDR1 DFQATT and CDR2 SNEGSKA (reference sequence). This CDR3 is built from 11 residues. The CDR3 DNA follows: TGCAGGGGGACTAGTGGCCACGAGCAGTACTTC. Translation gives CRGTSGHEQYF.

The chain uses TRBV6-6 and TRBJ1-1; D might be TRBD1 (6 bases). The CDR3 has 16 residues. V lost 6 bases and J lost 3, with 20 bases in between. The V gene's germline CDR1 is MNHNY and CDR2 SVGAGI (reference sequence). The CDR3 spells CASSNPGQRGYTEAFF. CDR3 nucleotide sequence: TGTGCCAGCAGCAATCCGGGACAACGAGGGTACACTGAAGCTTTCTTT.

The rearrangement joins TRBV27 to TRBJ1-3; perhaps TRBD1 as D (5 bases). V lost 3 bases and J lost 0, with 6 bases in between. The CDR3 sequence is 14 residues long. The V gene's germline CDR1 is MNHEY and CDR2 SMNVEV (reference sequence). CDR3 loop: CASSFGGSGNTIYF. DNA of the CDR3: TGTGCCAGCAGTTTCGGGGGCTCTGGAAACACCATATATTTT.

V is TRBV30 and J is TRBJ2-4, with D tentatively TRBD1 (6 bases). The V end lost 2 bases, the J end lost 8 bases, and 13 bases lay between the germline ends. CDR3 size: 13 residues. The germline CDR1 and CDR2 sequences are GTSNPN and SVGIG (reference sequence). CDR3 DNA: TGTGCCTGGAGTATTGGGGGCTGGGACATTCAGTACTTC. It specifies CAWSIGGWDIQYF.